These 11 T cell receptor beta chains were sequenced from one sample in a study of T cell responses to AZD1222 COVID-19 vaccine. Profiled with immunoSEQ multiplex PCR; TCRdb holds only in-frame clones, not every one. The sample lists 130,000 to 150,000 clones; about 87% were seen once. Here the sequenced sample was peripheral blood, taken on day 0 of AZD1222 vaccination. The source of these receptors is an adult in good health.

The V call is TRBV11-3, the J call TRBJ2-3, with a tentative D call TRBD2 (6 bases). Trimming left V 1 base short and J 4 bases short, with 12 bases between. This CDR3 spans 15 amino acids. The germline V gene has CDR1 SGHNT and CDR2 YENEEA. CDR3 coding DNA: TGTGCCAGCAGCTTAGGAGGCGGGGAGGCAGATACGCAGTATTTT. This translates into CASSLGGGEADTQYF.

The chain links TRBV5-1 to TRBJ2-3; D is unclear. V was cut by 4 bases and J by 5 bases, with 2 bases left in between. The germline V gene has CDR1 SGHRS and CDR2 YFSETQ. CDR3 length: 10 amino acids. The CDR3 nucleotides read TGCGCCAGCAGCGGAGATACGCAGTATTTT. Protein product: CASSGDTQYF.

The V and J genes are TRBV19 and TRBJ1-1; 8 positions agree with TRBD1. The CDR3 runs to 11 residues. The V segment lost 5 bases and the J segment 10 bases; nucleotides outside the gene matches: 3. From germline, CDR1 is LNHDA and CDR2 SQIVND (reference sequence). The CDR3 sequence: CASSPGGSAFF. The CDR3 bases are TGTGCCAGTAGTCCAGGGGGCTCAGCTTTCTTT.

This chain connects TRBV19 to TRBJ1-2, with D uncertain. The V end was cut by 5 bases, the J end by 1 base, with 8 bases between. The CDR3 is made up of 13 amino acids. Germline V lookup: CDR1 LNHDA, CDR2 SQIVND (reference sequence). The CDR3 sequence: CASSSDGNYGYTF. The DNA of the CDR3 is TGTGCCAGTAGTTCCGACGGTAACTATGGCTACACCTTC.

This clone was observed once. This chain links TRBV6-5 with TRBJ1-2; perhaps TRBD1 as D (6 bases). In germline, CDR1 is MNHEY, CDR2 SVGAGI. With 2 bases removed from V and 6 bases from J, the gap between germline ends came to 13 bases. This CDR3 has 14 residues. CDR3 sequence: CASSYDPRQDGYTF. CDR3 nucleotide sequence: TGTGCCAGCAGTTACGACCCGAGACAGGATGGCTACACCTTC.

V is TRBV6-5 and J is TRBJ1-4; 10 bases match TRBD1. The V gene's germline CDR1 is MNHEY and CDR2 SVGAGI. The CDR3 spans 15 residues. With V trimmed by 0 bases and J by 7 bases, 2 bases remained unmatched. As DNA, the CDR3 is TGTGCCAGCAGTTACTCGGGACAGGGGAGTGAAAAACTGTTTTTT. Its translation is CASSYSGQGSEKLFF.

The genes are TRBV20-1 and TRBJ1-1; D perhaps matches TRBD1 (5 bases). Deletions cut 3 bases from V and 3 bases from J, with 5 bases between. Germline V gives CDR1 DFQATT, CDR2 SNEGSKA (reference sequence). The CDR3 is 11 amino acids. The CDR3 DNA sequence: TGCAGTGCTAGCAGGGACACTGAAGCTTTCTTT. This encodes CSASRDTEAFF.

This clone was detected only once. J is TRBJ1-2 and V is TRBV4-3, with a weak D call TRBD1 (6 bases). The CDR3 spans 14 residues. CDR1 is LGHNA and CDR2 is YSLEER in the germline V gene. V lost 4 bases and J lost 2, with 11 bases in between. Written as DNA, the CDR3 is TGCGCCAGCAGCCCCACAGGGACCAACTATGGCTACACCTTC. It yields the protein CASSPTGTNYGYTF.

The chain links TRBV3-1 (or the pseudogene TRBV3-2) to TRBJ2-7; maybe TRBD1 (6 bases). Germline CDR1 is LGHDT and CDR2 is YNNKEL (reference sequence). This CDR3 has 16 residues. Trimming stripped 0 bases from V and 3 bases from J, with 15 bases between. In DNA, the CDR3 is TGTGCCAGCAGCCAAGATGGGGGCTCAGGATACTACGAGCAGTACTTC. This translates into CASSQDGGSGYYEQYF.

To note about this clone: The germline gene is not matched at one end of the junction; a read error may be the cause. The V call is TRBV9, the J call TRBJ1-1; maybe TRBD1 (6 bases). This CDR3 is built from 15 residues. CDR1 and CDR2 from the germline V gene are SGDLS and YYNGEE. CDR3 region: CASRVATGMNTEAFF. The CDR3 region has the DNA TGTGCCAGCAGAGTAGCAACAGGGATGAACACTGAAGCTTTCTTT.

The rearrangement joins TRBV7-9 to TRBJ1-5; no firm D call. V was trimmed by 5 bases and J by 2 bases, leaving 10 bases between them. Germline loops: CDR1 SEHNR, CDR2 FQNEAQ (reference sequence). The CDR3 has 14 residues. The CDR3 here is CASSLVGGNQPQHF. The CDR3 region has the DNA TGTGCCAGCAGCCTTGTGGGTGGCAATCAGCCCCAGCATTTT.